The 6 T cell receptor beta chains below all came from one sample that was sequenced in a study of T cells in Graves' hyperthyroidism and ophthalmopathy. RNA transcripts gave rise to amplified TCR beta CDR3 regions. First-round RT-PCR with HTBI primers amplified the TCR CDR3 region. From the multiplex PCR reads, TCRdb called clonotypes with MiXCR, one entry per CDR3 protein. The repertoire holds around 690,000 distinct CDR3 sequences, with around 16% as singletons. Sequenced input: blood. Receptors originate from a man aged 45-65 years with Graves' hyperthyroidism.

This clonotype was recorded at least ten times. V is TRBV7-2 and J is TRBJ2-7, with 9 bases that match TRBD1. The CDR3 is made up of 20 amino acids. Losses at the gene ends were 3 bases for V and 3 bases for J; bases not matched to a gene: 21. Germline lookup yields CDR1 SGHTA and CDR2 FQGNSA. As DNA, the CDR3 is TGTGCCAGCAGCTTTTGGGCTCCCGGGACAGGGATTCGCACCAACTACGAGCAGTACTTC. Translation: CASSFWAPGTGIRTNYEQYF.

This clonotype was seen many times. The chain joins TRBV20-1 to TRBJ2-2; 7 positions match TRBD1. The CDR3 runs to 13 residues. The germline V gene has CDR1 DFQATT and CDR2 SNEGSKA (reference sequence). V trimming: 6 bases; J trimming: 7 bases; junction bases outside the gene matches: 8. The CDR3 protein is CSADQTGVGELFF. In DNA, the CDR3 is TGCAGTGCCGATCAAACAGGGGTCGGGGAGCTGTTTTTT.

CDR3 nucleotide sequence: TGTGCCAGCAGCCAAGTCGCCCAGCAGTTCTTC. Translating gives CASSQVAQQFF. The chain couples TRBV3-1 to TRBJ2-1, with no clear D. The CDR3 is 11 residues long. The germline V gene encodes CDR1 LGHDT and CDR2 YNNKEL (reference sequence). V lost 1 base and J 11 bases, leaving 6 bases between the germline ends.

This clonotype was found a few times. The chain is built from TRBV29-1 and TRBJ2-7, with 9 bases lining up with TRBD2. The CDR3 is made up of 16 amino acids. V was clipped by 6 bases and J by 4 bases; unmatched bases: 16. CDR1 and CDR2 from the germline V gene are SQVTM and ANQGSEA. CDR3 sequence: CSVRPRDSGSRYEQYF. The CDR3 DNA follows: TGCAGCGTCCGACCCAGGGATAGCGGGAGTAGGTACGAGCAGTACTTC.

The V and J genes are TRBV27 and TRBJ2-1; D is possibly TRBD1 or TRBD2 (5 bases each). Germline V gene lookup returns CDR1 MNHEY and CDR2 SMNVEV (reference sequence). This CDR3 has 16 residues. Trimming removed 4 bases at V and 3 bases at J, with 16 bases between. The CDR3 protein is CASSSQLRGRYNEQFF. The DNA of the CDR3 is TGTGCCAGCAGTTCCCAGCTGAGGGGCCGCTACAATGAGCAGTTCTTC.

The rearrangement joins TRBV6-2 or TRBV6-3 to TRBJ2-5, with 9 bases aligning to TRBD2. CDR1 and CDR2 (germline): MNHEY, SVGEGT. The junction had 6 bases not matched to a gene; V was cut back by 6 bases and J by 1 base. The CDR3 contains 15 residues. CDR3 region: CASRRLAVAQETQYF. The CDR3 DNA follows: TGTGCCAGCAGAAGACTAGCGGTCGCCCAAGAGACCCAGTACTTC.